Reported below is one T cell receptor beta chain. This specimen belongs to a study of blood T cell repertoires in COVID-19. For the study at large: Acute and convalescent COVID-19 samples came from the United States, Italy and Spain. T cells, B-cell-depleted T cells, or PBMCs supplied cDNA or gDNA.

In the original analysis: Counts of nucleated cells, estimated from reference gene primer amplification, were obtained. Measured with immunoSEQ multiplex PCR; TCRdb has only the in-frame clones, and not every one. For V, J and clone size, that table is used; D and trimming come from the DNA. Of a few hundred thousand clones in the sample, around 87% were seen once. The CDR3 length is 13 residues. The V end was cut by 6 bases, the J end by 0 bases, with 12 bases between. Germline CDR1 SQVTM, CDR2 ANQGSEA. The chain links TRBV29-1 to TRBJ2-7; perhaps TRBD1 as D (5 bases). The sample taken for sequencing was peripheral blood. The sequence came from a woman in her sixties or seventies with active or convalescent COVID-19. CDR3 nucleotide sequence: TGCAGCGTCACCACAGACAGCTCCTACGAGCAGTACTTC. Translated, it gives CSVTTDSSYEQYF.